This T cell receptor beta chain came from a study of T cell changes during pregnancy in multiple sclerosis. The V gene's germline CDR1 is SGDLS and CDR2 YYNGEE. V trimming: 2 bases; J trimming: 3 bases; junction bases outside the gene matches: 5. The CDR3 covers 15 residues. Sequencing used immunoSEQ multiplex PCR; TCRdb keeps in-frame clones, though not all of them. This sample has tens of thousands of clones, with around nine tenths found just once. The material sequenced was CD8+ T cells from peripheral blood mononuclear cells, taken before pregnancy. The chain combines TRBV9 with TRBJ2-3, with 8 bases aligning to TRBD2. This sequence originates from a female donor with multiple sclerosis, enrolled in a pregnancy study. CDR3 residues: CASSVGGGQTDTQYF. The CDR3 nucleotides read TGTGCCAGCAGCGTTGGCGGGGGGCAAACAGATACGCAGTATTTT.